This note documents a single T cell receptor beta chain sequence. Its antigen remains unknown. Relative to the germline gene, one junction end is altered; a read error may explain this. This entry comes from a study of shared clonotypes between healthy human individuals. In the study overall: Plates per donor: three CD4 naive, three CD4 memory, two CD8 naive, one CD8 memory.

Regarding the study as a whole: Shared across several donors were approximately 5% of the naive CD4 clonotypes. Clonotype sharing among donors, it was expected, would be affected by sequencing depth. In contrast to clonotypes shared by all four donors, non-shared clonotypes had lower generation probabilities.

Assay: immunoSEQ multiplex PCR; the TCRdb copy retains only in-frame clones and omits some. This table holds 2 million to 3 million clones, roughly nine tenths found once. Sequencing was carried out using naive CD4+ T cells sorted from blood. The subset denotes: CD45RA+ positively selected. The clonotype comes from a man in his late teens or twenties in good health.

The DNA for the CDR3 is TGTGCCAGCAGCTACTTATCCGTCGGGTACTATGGCTACACCTTC. It yields the protein CASSYLSVGYYGYTF. This sequence joins TRBV6-5 and TRBJ1-2; D uncertain. Germline V gene lookup returns CDR1 MNHEY and CDR2 SVGAGI. This CDR3 contains 15 residues.